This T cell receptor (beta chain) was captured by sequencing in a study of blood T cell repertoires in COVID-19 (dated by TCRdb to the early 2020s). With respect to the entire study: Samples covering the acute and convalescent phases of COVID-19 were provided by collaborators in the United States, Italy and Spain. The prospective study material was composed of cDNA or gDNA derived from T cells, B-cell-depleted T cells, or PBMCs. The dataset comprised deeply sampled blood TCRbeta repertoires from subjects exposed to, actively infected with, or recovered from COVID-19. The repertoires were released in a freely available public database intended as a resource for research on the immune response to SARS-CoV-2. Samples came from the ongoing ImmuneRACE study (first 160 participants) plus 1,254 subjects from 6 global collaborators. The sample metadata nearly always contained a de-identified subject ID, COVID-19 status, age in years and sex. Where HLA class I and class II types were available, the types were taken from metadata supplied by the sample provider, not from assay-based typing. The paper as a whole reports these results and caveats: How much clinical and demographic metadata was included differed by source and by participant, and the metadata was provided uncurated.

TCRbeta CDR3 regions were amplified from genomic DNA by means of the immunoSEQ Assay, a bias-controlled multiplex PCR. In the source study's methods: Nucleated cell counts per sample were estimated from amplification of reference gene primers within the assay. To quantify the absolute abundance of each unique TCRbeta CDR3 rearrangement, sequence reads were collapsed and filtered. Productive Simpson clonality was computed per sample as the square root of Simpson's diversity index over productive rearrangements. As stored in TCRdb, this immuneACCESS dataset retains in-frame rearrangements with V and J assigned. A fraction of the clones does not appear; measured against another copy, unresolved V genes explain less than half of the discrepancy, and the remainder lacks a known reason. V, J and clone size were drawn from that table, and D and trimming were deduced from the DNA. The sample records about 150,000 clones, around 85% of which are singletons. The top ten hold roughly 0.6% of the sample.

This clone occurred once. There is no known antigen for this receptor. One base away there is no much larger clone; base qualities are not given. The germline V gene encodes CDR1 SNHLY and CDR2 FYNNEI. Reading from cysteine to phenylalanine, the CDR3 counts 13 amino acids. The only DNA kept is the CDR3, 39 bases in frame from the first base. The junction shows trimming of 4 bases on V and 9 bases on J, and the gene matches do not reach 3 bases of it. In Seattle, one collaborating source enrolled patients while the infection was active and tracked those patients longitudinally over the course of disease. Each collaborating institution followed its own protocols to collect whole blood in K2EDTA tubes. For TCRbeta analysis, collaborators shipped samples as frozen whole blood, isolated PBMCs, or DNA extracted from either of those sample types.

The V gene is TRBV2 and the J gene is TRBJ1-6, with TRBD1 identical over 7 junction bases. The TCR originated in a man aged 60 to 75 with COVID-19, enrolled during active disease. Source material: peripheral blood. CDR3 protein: CASSATGVSPLHF. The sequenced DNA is TGTGCCAGCAGTGCTACAGGGGTTTCACCCCTCCACTTT.